The next 5 T cell receptor beta chains were all read from a single sample in a study of cytomegalovirus exposure and HLA in healthy donors. PCR used 60 Vbeta primers and 13 Jbeta primers. TCRdb's copy holds only in-frame clones and misses some; the assay was immunoSEQ multiplex PCR. The sample shows fewer than 250,000 clones, around 85% of them seen only once. Specimen: PBMCs. These receptors came from a man aged 18 to 29 in good health and CMV-seronegative.

The rearrangement joins TRBV27 to TRBJ2-1, with 11 bases aligning to TRBD2. The length of the CDR3 is 19 residues. The germline CDR1 and CDR2 sequences are MNHEY and SMNVEV (reference sequence). The ends lost 5 bases at V and 0 bases at J; junction bases unmatched: 12. The CDR3 spells CASSPRLAGSTSSYNEQFF. The CDR3, as DNA: TGTGCCAGCAGTCCCCGACTAGCGGGATCGACTAGCTCCTACAATGAGCAGTTCTTC.

This clone was recorded once. The chain carries TRBV28 and TRBJ2-3; TRBD1 agrees at 8 bases. The length of the CDR3 is 14 residues. V trimming: 6 bases; J trimming: 5 bases; junction bases outside the gene matches: 7. In germline, CDR1 is MDHEN, CDR2 SYDVKM. Here the CDR3 reads CASSQDRVVDTQYF. CDR3 coding DNA: TGTGCCAGCAGCCAGGACAGGGTTGTAGATACGCAGTATTTT.

The rearrangement uses TRBV27 and TRBJ2-7, with D possibly being TRBD1 (5 bases). The CDR3 has 14 residues. Germline V gene sequence: CDR1 MNHEY, CDR2 SMNVEV (reference sequence). V shed 2 bases and J shed 2 bases, with 10 bases lying between them. The CDR3 loop is CASSLTGVTYEQYF. DNA for the CDR3: TGTGCCAGCAGTTTAACAGGCGTCACCTACGAGCAGTACTTC.

This clone came up a few times. The V gene is TRBV2, the J gene TRBJ2-2; TRBD2 might be the D (5 bases). The germline gives CDR1 SNHLY, CDR2 FYNNEI. The CDR3 loop spans 16 amino acids. V was cut by 4 bases and J by 8 bases, with 20 bases left in between. The CDR3 region is CASSAGLPNTGGELFF. In DNA form, the CDR3 reads TGTGCCAGCAGTGCAGGACTCCCTAACACCGGAGGGGAGCTGTTTTTT.

This clone has a single count. This chain joins TRBV18 and TRBJ2-3; 7 nucleotides align to TRBD2. V trimming: 0 bases; J trimming: 4 bases; junction bases outside the gene matches: 1. This CDR3 has 14 residues. Germline V CDR1 and CDR2: KGHSH, LQKENI. As DNA, the CDR3 is TGTGCCAGCTCACCACCGGCGGGGGCAGATACGCAGTATTTT. This translates into CASSPPAGADTQYF.